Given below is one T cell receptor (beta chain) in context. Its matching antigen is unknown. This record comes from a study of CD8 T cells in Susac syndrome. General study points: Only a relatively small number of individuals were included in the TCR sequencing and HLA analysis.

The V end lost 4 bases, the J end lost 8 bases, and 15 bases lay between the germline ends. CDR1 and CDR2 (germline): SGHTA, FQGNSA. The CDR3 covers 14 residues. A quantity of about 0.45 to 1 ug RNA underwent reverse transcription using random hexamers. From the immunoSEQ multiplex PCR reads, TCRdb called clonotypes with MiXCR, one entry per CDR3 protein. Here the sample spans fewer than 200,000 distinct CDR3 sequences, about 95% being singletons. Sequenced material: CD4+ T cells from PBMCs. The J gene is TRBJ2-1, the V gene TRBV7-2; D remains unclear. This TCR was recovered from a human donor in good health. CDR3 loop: CASSYALGFYEQFF. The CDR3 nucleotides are TGTGCCAGCAGCTACGCCTTGGGATTTTATGAGCAGTTCTTC.